The clone carrying this T cell receptor beta chain was observed a handful of times. Its antigen is undetermined. This record comes from a study of human T cells and chemical hapten exposure. Study-wide context: Patients got weekly scalp diphenylcyclopropenone doses over the approximately 25-week study.

The CDR3 is 16 residues long. Trimming shortened V by 4 bases and J by 2 bases, and 16 bases separated the two germline ends. CDR1 and CDR2 from the germline V gene are SEHNR and FQNEAQ (reference sequence). General study results and limits: Patch test score showed a positive correlation with PT1 expanded TCR counts.

The time point was: patch test 1, 2 weeks after DPC sensitization. The treatment was: therapeutic diphenylcyclopropenone sensitization with weekly scalp DPC. Per the study methods: Samples contained a median of 95,638 TCRs, with a range of about 20,000 to 750,000. TCRdb processed the RACE reads anew with MiXCR; each CDR3 protein has one entry. The V and J calls, along with clone size, are taken from TCRdb and not from the paper's own processing. The repertoire holds 300,000 to 400,000 distinct CDR3 sequences, about 7% seen once, with about 8% in the top ten. The sequence was collected from a woman aged 18-30 years with alopecia areata. Some clones in this sample may be carry-over from other donors' samples. The chain recombines TRBV7-9 with TRBJ2-3; D gene ambiguous. The specimen comprised whole blood, sampled in connection with sensitization to the hapten diphenylcyclopropenone (DPC). CDR3 region: CASSSSLGGYTDTQYF. In DNA, the CDR3 is TGTGCCAGCAGCTCCTCCCTGGGCGGTTACACAGATACGCAGTATTTT.